These 14 T cell receptor beta chains came from one sample sequenced in a study of T cell repertoires in cytomegalovirus infection. These receptors have no known antigen. TCRdb re-analysed the reads in MiXCR, keeping a single row per CDR3 protein. The profile shows about 280,000 distinct CDR3 sequences, 22% of them singletons. Sample: cultured PBMCs, taken from culture after CMV antigen stimulation. The receptors were gathered from a human donor in good health (CMV status not recorded). Some clones in this sample may be carry-over from other donors' samples.

There are a few counts of this clonotype. The rearrangement uses TRBV6-2 or TRBV6-3 and TRBJ1-1; weak D call: TRBD1 (6 bases). The ends were cut back, 6 bases at V and 3 bases at J, with 20 bases in the middle. The length of the CDR3 is 16 residues. Germline V gene sequence: CDR1 MNHEY, CDR2 SVGEGT. The CDR3 spells CASRVTEGVADTEAFF. The CDR3 DNA reads as TGTGCCAGCAGGGTGACGGAGGGGGTTGCGGACACTGAAGCTTTCTTT.

This clonotype was counted many times. This sequence joins TRBV11-2 and TRBJ2-3; maybe TRBD2 (5 bases). There are 15 residues in the CDR3. Germline V gene lookup returns CDR1 SGHAT and CDR2 FQNNGV. The V gene lost 1 base and the J gene lost 3 bases, with 11 bases spanning the gap. The CDR3 spells CASSLGPSRTDTQYF. In DNA, the CDR3 is TGTGCCAGCAGCTTAGGCCCTAGCAGAACAGATACGCAGTATTTT. The full variable domain, its missing parts supplied by reference TRBV11-2 and TRBJ2-3, is EAGVAQSPRYKIIEKRQSVAFWCNPISGHATLYWYQQILGQGPKLLIQFQNNGVVDDSQLPKDRFSAERLKGVDSTLKIQPAKLEDSAVYLCASSLGPSRTDTQYFGPGTRLTVL.

The genes are TRBV28 and TRBJ1-2; TRBD1 aligns across 12 bases. The CDR3 loop spans 16 amino acids. Germline lookup yields CDR1 MDHEN and CDR2 SYDVKM. The CDR3 protein is CHEKNRDRGRGHGYTF. Here the CDR3 DNA reads TGTCACGAAAAGAACCGGGACAGGGGGCGCGGTCACGGCTACACCTTC.

Worth noting for this clonotype: The missing conserved phenylalanine or tryptophan at the end of this CDR3 makes a read error likely. The chain couples TRBV9 to TRBJ1-6; 7 bases line up with TRBD1. The germline V gene has CDR1 SGDLS and CDR2 YYNGEE. The CDR3 spans 16 residues. J was trimmed by 6 bases and V by 3 bases; bases with no gene match: 9. The CDR3 DNA reads TGTGCCAGCAGCGCTGGGCCGGGACAGCTTAATTCACCCCTCCACCTT. Protein: CASSAGPGQLNSPLHL.

The chain joins TRBV12-5 to TRBJ1-1; tentative D call: TRBD1 (5 bases). Germline V gives CDR1 LGHNT, CDR2 FRNRAP. This CDR3 comprises 14 residues. With 1 base removed from V and 3 bases from J, the gap between germline ends came to 9 bases. The CDR3 region is CASGLEGPDTEAFF. Written as DNA, the CDR3 is TGTGCTAGTGGTTTGGAGGGGCCGGACACTGAAGCTTTCTTT.

The chain combines TRBV6-6 with TRBJ1-3, with D possibly being TRBD1 (5 bases). The CDR3 has 16 residues. Germline CDR1 is MNHNY and CDR2 is SVGAGI (reference sequence). V dropped 0 bases and J dropped 1 base, with 10 bases sitting between them. The CDR3 DNA follows: TGTGCCAGCAGTTACTCTGCGGGGCAATCTGGAAACACCATATATTTT. Its translation: CASSYSAGQSGNTIYF.

Of note for this clonotype: Just one base apart from a much larger clone, this may be a read error. The CDR3 sequence is CATLGLRDTQYF. The DNA of the CDR3 is TGTGCCACACTGGGGTTGAGAGATACGCAGTATTTT. The V and J genes are TRBV7-8 and TRBJ2-3; D call uncertain. Germline V gene lookup returns CDR1 SGHVS and CDR2 FQNEAQ. The CDR3 spans 12 residues. Trimming took off 10 bases at V and 5 bases at J, with 13 bases between the two ends.

There are a few counts of this clonotype. This chain uses TRBV19 with TRBJ1-1; D unresolved. Germline lookup yields CDR1 LNHDA and CDR2 SQIVND (reference sequence). The CDR3 totals 12 residues. Trimming cost V 3 bases and J 8 bases, with 10 bases left between them. The CDR3, as DNA: TGTGCCAGTAGTATTGGGCCTGCGGAAGCTTTCTTT. Residues: CASSIGPAEAFF.

The genes are TRBV11-2 and TRBJ2-1; 9 positions match TRBD2. V was pared by 5 bases and J by 3 bases, with 17 bases of the junction left unmatched. Germline V CDR1 and CDR2: SGHAT, FQNNGV. There are 19 residues in the CDR3. Written as DNA, the CDR3 is TGTGCCAGCAGCCACCCTCGGCGTAGCGGGAGTACGAACTACAATGAGCAGTTCTTC. This sequence encodes CASSHPRRSGSTNYNEQFF.

The V gene is TRBV29-1, the J gene TRBJ2-7; no firm D call. Trimming cost V 5 bases and J 0 bases, with 8 bases left between them. The germline V gene encodes CDR1 SQVTM and CDR2 ANQGSEA. The CDR3 covers 12 residues. The CDR3 coding sequence is TGCAGCGTTCCTTCGGTCTCCTACGAGCAGTACTTC. Encoded protein: CSVPSVSYEQYF.

The genes are TRBV6-6 and TRBJ2-3; 8 positions agree with TRBD2. This CDR3 region has 16 residues. Germline assignment: CDR1 MNHNY and CDR2 SVGAGI (reference sequence). V was clipped by 4 bases and J by 3 bases; unmatched bases: 9. Here the CDR3 DNA reads TGTGCCAGCAGTTCACCCCGCCAGCGGGAGACAGATACGCAGTATTTT. It specifies CASSSPRQRETDTQYF.

This clonotype was seen more than once but under ten times. The chain couples TRBV3-1 to TRBJ2-7; unclear D gene. The CDR3 sequence is 16 residues long. Trimming stripped 0 bases from V and 0 bases from J, with 12 bases between. Germline V gives CDR1 LGHDT, CDR2 YNNKEL (reference sequence). CDR3 nucleotide sequence: TGTGCCAGCAGCCAAGATTATAAGAGAAACTCCTACGAGCAGTACTTC. Translated, it gives CASSQDYKRNSYEQYF.

The rearrangement joins TRBV4-1 to TRBJ2-7; D uncertain. The CDR3 runs to 14 residues. Germline assignment: CDR1 MGHRA and CDR2 YSYEKL. Deletions cut 1 base from V and 1 base from J, with 8 bases between. CDR3 sequence reads: CASSQVAGSYEQYF. The CDR3 bases are TGCGCCAGCAGCCAAGTTGCCGGATCCTACGAGCAGTACTTC.

The chain links TRBV7-2 to TRBJ1-6, with unresolved D. The V and J ends lost 9 bases and 1 base respectively, with 13 bases between them. The CDR3 runs to 15 residues. CDR1 and CDR2 (germline): SGHTA, FQGNSA. The CDR3 loop is CASWESRSYNSPLHF. CDR3 sequence (DNA): TGTGCCAGTTGGGAATCGCGGTCCTATAATTCACCCCTCCACTTT.